This T cell receptor (beta chain) was recovered during a study of T cell responses to AZD1222 COVID-19 vaccine. Whole-study findings and limits: Repertoire collection took place solely once the T cell response had peaked. The breadth and depth of Spike-specific TCRs increased once two AZD1222 doses had been given. Clonal diversity may have been underestimated, and the donors were mostly white British, with more females than males.

V dropped 0 bases and J dropped 2 bases, with 3 bases sitting between them. CDR3 size: 13 residues. CDR1 is SEHNR, CDR2 FQNEAQ, per germline (reference sequence). Using immunoSEQ multiplex PCR, the repertoire was profiled, and TCRdb retains in-frame clones only, with some absent. This table has under 300,000 clones, about 92% appearing once. A remark on this clone: Antigen: not known. This sample includes further DNA sequences coding for the same CDR3.

The sequence was collected from an adult in good health. J is TRBJ2-3 and V is TRBV7-9, with unresolved D. Sequenced here: peripheral blood, sampled on day 0 of AZD1222 vaccination. For the CDR3, the DNA is TGTGCCAGCAGCTTAGCCGTCACAGATACGCAGTATTTT. It yields the protein CASSLAVTDTQYF.